The next 30 T cell receptor beta chains were all read from a single sample in a study of shared clonotypes between healthy human individuals. Assay used: immunoSEQ multiplex PCR; TCRdb lists only in-frame clones, some missing. This table has about 600,000 clones, roughly 96% appearing once. The naive CD8 fraction comprised CD45RO-negative cells positively selected for CCR7 and excluded terminally differentiated effector memory CD45RA+ cells. The specimen sequenced was naive CD8+ T cells sorted from blood. Every receptor here comes from a woman in her 30s in good health.

The V and J genes are TRBV11-3 and TRBJ2-2; TRBD1 or TRBD2 may be the D gene (5 bases each). V dropped 3 bases and J dropped 0 bases, with 14 bases sitting between them. CDR3 length: 17 amino acids. The germline gives CDR1 SGHNT, CDR2 YENEEA. The CDR3 spells CASSFTWGRANTGELFF. CDR3 DNA: TGTGCCAGCAGCTTCACTTGGGGACGCGCGAACACCGGGGAGCTGTTTTTT. Looking up the rest from reference TRBV11-3 and TRBJ2-2 gives the full variable domain: EAGVVQSPRYKIIEKKQPVAFWCNPISGHNTLYWYLQNLGQGPELLIRYENEEAVDDSQLPKDRFSAERLKGVDSTLKIQPAELGDSAVYLCASSFTWGRANTGELFFGEGSRLTVL.

V usage is TRBV28 and J usage is TRBJ2-1; 12 bases are shared with TRBD2. Germline V gives CDR1 MDHEN, CDR2 SYDVKM. The ends lost 6 bases at V and 7 bases at J; junction bases unmatched: 4. The CDR3 extends over 14 amino acids. This chain's CDR3 is CASRSGLAGNEQFF. In DNA, the CDR3 is TGTGCCAGCAGGTCCGGACTAGCGGGAAATGAGCAGTTCTTC.

CDR3 sequence (DNA): TGCGCCAGCAGCCAATTTAGTTTGGAGCCCCAGCATTTT. It specifies CASSQFSLEPQHF. The chain carries TRBV4-1 and TRBJ1-5; no firm D call. Germline V CDR1 and CDR2: MGHRA, YSYEKL. Trimming removed 2 bases from V and 8 bases from J, with 10 bases in between. CDR3 size: 13 residues.

This chain uses TRBV19 with TRBJ2-7; D is perhaps TRBD1 (5 bases). This CDR3 is 14 amino acids long. V lost 4 bases, J lost 2 bases, and 12 bases lay in between. Germline-derived CDR1 and CDR2 are LNHDA and SQIVND (reference sequence). In DNA, the CDR3 is TGTGCCAGTAGTACCCACGACAGTACCTACGAGCAGTACTTC. Translation: CASSTHDSTYEQYF.

J is TRBJ1-2 and V is TRBV4-1; TRBD1 matches 7 bases. With V trimmed by 1 base and J by 1 base, 9 bases remained unmatched. Germline CDR1 is MGHRA and CDR2 is YSYEKL. The length of the CDR3 is 17 residues. The CDR3 DNA follows: TGCGCCAGCAGCCAAGTCAAAGGGGGCCTTAATAACTATGGCTACACCTTC. It encodes CASSQVKGGLNNYGYTF.

For the CDR3, the DNA is TGTGCCAGCAGTTCCAGGCTCTCTGGGGCCAACGTCCTGACTTTC. Translating gives CASSSRLSGANVLTF. The chain combines TRBV27 with TRBJ2-6; unclear D gene. Looked up from germline, CDR1 is MNHEY and CDR2 is SMNVEV (reference sequence). CDR3 length: 15 residues. Trimming left V 4 bases short and J 0 bases short, with 7 bases between.

This clone has a single count. V gene TRBV13 combines with J gene TRBJ2-7, with D possibly called TRBD1 or TRBD2 (5 bases each). In germline, CDR1 is PRHDT, CDR2 FYEKMQ (reference sequence). V lost 1 base to trimming and J lost 5 bases, with 9 bases between them. The CDR3 length is 13 residues. The CDR3 protein is CASSLVRGHEQYF. The CDR3, as DNA: TGTGCCAGCAGCTTAGTCCGGGGCCACGAGCAGTACTTC. Drawing the rest from reference TRBV13 and TRBJ2-7, the complete variable domain is AAGVIQSPRHLIKEKRETATLKCYPIPRHDTVYWYQQGPGQDPQFLISFYEKMQSDKGSIPDRFSAQQFSDYHSELNMSSLELGDSALYFCASSLVRGHEQYFGPGTRLTVT.

The chain uses TRBV7-9 and TRBJ2-3; D is uncertain. V shed 5 bases and J shed 9 bases, with 15 bases lying between them. Germline V gene lookup returns CDR1 SEHNR and CDR2 FQNEAQ (reference sequence). The CDR3 consists of 13 residues. CDR3 sequence: CASSPTWTQTQYF. The CDR3 DNA follows: TGTGCCAGCAGCCCGACTTGGACCCAAACGCAGTATTTT.

The gene calls are TRBV5-4 and TRBJ2-1; weak D call: TRBD1 (6 bases). The V end was cut by 0 bases, the J end by 0 bases, with 7 bases between. Per germline, CDR1 SGHNT and CDR2 YYREEE (reference sequence). The CDR3 covers 15 residues. CDR3 loop: CASSLVGGSYNEQFF. In DNA form, the CDR3 reads TGTGCCAGCAGCTTGGTAGGGGGCTCCTACAATGAGCAGTTCTTC.

The chain combines TRBV5-6 with TRBJ1-4; D not resolved. Germline CDR1 is SGHDT and CDR2 is YYEEEE. The CDR3 sequence is 15 residues long. Trimming removed 0 bases from V and 8 bases from J, with 14 bases in between. CDR3 amino acids: CASSLAGVVSEKLFF. CDR3 in DNA: TGTGCCAGCAGCTTGGCCGGGGTGGTTAGCGAAAAACTGTTTTTT.

The chain links TRBV28 to TRBJ2-1, with 12 nucleotides matching TRBD2. Germline CDR1 is MDHEN and CDR2 is SYDVKM. The CDR3 covers 16 residues. V was pared by 8 bases and J by 8 bases, with 13 bases of the junction left unmatched. CDR3 amino acids: CASASPGLAGTHEQFF. In DNA form, the CDR3 reads TGTGCCAGCGCATCCCCCGGACTAGCGGGAACTCATGAGCAGTTCTTC.

The chain couples TRBV5-6 to TRBJ1-2; 8 nucleotides line up with TRBD1. Germline CDR1 and CDR2: SGHDT and YYEEEE. CDR3 size: 14 residues. J lost 7 bases, V lost 0 bases, and 5 bases had no gene match. The CDR3 DNA is TGTGCCAGCAGCTTGGCAGGGACAGGTCTTGGCTACACCTTC. Its translation is CASSLAGTGLGYTF.

This chain uses TRBV6-6 with TRBJ2-3; D not certain. The CDR3 has 15 amino acids. V gave up 8 bases and J gave up 0 bases, with 15 bases separating them. Germline V gene lookup returns CDR1 MNHNY and CDR2 SVGAGI (reference sequence). CDR3 bases: TGTGCCAGCGCGGTGGGGATTTTAAGCACAGATACGCAGTATTTT. Encoded protein: CASAVGILSTDTQYF.

The chain recombines TRBV6-1 with TRBJ1-1; D call uncertain. Germline CDR1 MNHNS, CDR2 SASEGT. V lost 6 bases and J lost 3, with 8 bases in between. The CDR3 sequence is 12 residues long. CDR3 sequence (DNA): TGTGCCAGCAGCCCTTGGGACACTGAAGCTTTCTTT. Translating gives CASSPWDTEAFF.

Concerning this clone: The sample has other DNA sequences that encode this CDR3 too. The chain carries TRBV27 and TRBJ1-5, with D hard to call. V lost 3 bases to trimming and J lost 3 bases, with 9 bases between them. CDR3 size: 14 residues. Germline V gives CDR1 MNHEY, CDR2 SMNVEV (reference sequence). This CDR3 is CASSFGGPNQPQHF. The CDR3 DNA follows: TGTGCCAGCAGTTTTGGAGGGCCCAATCAGCCCCAGCATTTT.

The rearrangement joins TRBV25-1 to TRBJ2-5, with D perhaps matching TRBD2 (5 bases). The length of the CDR3 is 14 residues. Germline V gives CDR1 MGHDK, CDR2 SYGVNS. V lost 0 bases and J 5 bases, leaving 10 bases between the germline ends. CDR3 coding DNA: TGTGCCAGCAGTGAATATCCTCCGGGGGAGACCCAGTACTTC. Encoded protein: CASSEYPPGETQYF.

The chain employs TRBV19 and TRBJ2-2; D is possibly TRBD1 (6 bases). The length of the CDR3 is 13 residues. Germline CDR1 LNHDA, CDR2 SQIVND (reference sequence). Trimming took 0 bases from V and 7 from J, leaving 6 bases between them. DNA for the CDR3: TGTGCCAGTAGTATAGAGGGACACGGGGAGCTGTTTTTT. Encoded protein: CASSIEGHGELFF.

The chain couples TRBV25-1 to TRBJ2-1, with 8 bases that match TRBD2. Looked up from germline, CDR1 is MGHDK and CDR2 is SYGVNS. The CDR3 runs 15 residues. V shed 4 bases and J 9 bases; nucleotides not matched to a gene: 11. The DNA of the CDR3 is TGTGCCAGCAGTGGTTCAGGGACTAGAACGGTTGAGCAGTTCTTC. Translation gives CASSGSGTRTVEQFF. Using reference TRBV25-1 and TRBJ2-1 for the parts outside the CDR3, the full variable domain is EADIYQTPRYLVIGTGKKITLECSQTMGHDKMYWYQQDPGMELHLIHYSYGVNSTEKGDLSSESTVSRIRTEHFPLTLESARPSHTSQYLCASSGSGTRTVEQFFGPGTRLTVL.

This sequence joins TRBV7-6 and TRBJ1-2, with 10 bases lining up with TRBD1. V trimming: 6 bases; J trimming: 7 bases; junction bases outside the gene matches: 5. Germline CDR1 SGHVS, CDR2 FNYEAQ. This CDR3 region has 13 residues. CDR3 in DNA: TGTGCCAGCAGTGAGACAGGGGGCGGTGGCTACACCTTC. This translates into CASSETGGGGYTF.

Worth noting for this clone: Different DNA sequences within this sample yield the same CDR3. The chain combines TRBV28 with TRBJ2-1; no reliable D call. Germline CDR1 MDHEN, CDR2 SYDVKM. V lost 3 bases and J lost 7, with 4 bases in between. The CDR3 totals 11 residues. CDR3 in DNA: TGTGCCAGCAGTTTCTTAAATGAGCAGTTCTTC. Protein sequence: CASSFLNEQFF.

This chain uses TRBV28 with TRBJ2-1; TRBD1 might be the D (5 bases). The germline gives CDR1 MDHEN, CDR2 SYDVKM. There are 15 residues in the CDR3. Trimming cost V 5 bases and J 4 bases, with 15 bases left between them. The CDR3 spells CASSLTGLRYNEQFF. DNA of the CDR3: TGTGCCAGCAGTCTAACAGGATTGCGATACAATGAGCAGTTCTTC.

This clone came up once. The chain carries TRBV28 and TRBJ2-2; TRBD2 agrees at 8 bases. The germline V gene encodes CDR1 MDHEN and CDR2 SYDVKM. Trimming cost V 5 bases and J 6 bases; bases outside gene matches: 8. The CDR3 is 15 amino acids. The CDR3 region is CASSPGGGAPGELFF. In DNA form, the CDR3 reads TGTGCCAGCAGTCCGGGAGGGGGGGCCCCCGGGGAGCTGTTTTTT.

This chain uses TRBV7-9 with TRBJ1-3; 7 positions match TRBD1. The V gene's germline CDR1 is SEHNR and CDR2 FQNEAQ (reference sequence). This CDR3 spans 11 amino acids. The CDR3 is CVWDRGNTIYF. DNA for the CDR3: TGTGTTTGGGACAGAGGAAACACCATATATTTT.

V usage is TRBV28 and J usage is TRBJ2-5; D is undetermined. Germline V gene lookup returns CDR1 MDHEN and CDR2 SYDVKM. The CDR3 is 12 amino acids. V was clipped by 3 bases and J by 4 bases, with 6 bases between them. The CDR3 is CASSFRAETQYF. DNA of the CDR3: TGTGCCAGCAGTTTTCGGGCAGAGACCCAGTACTTC.

The J gene is TRBJ2-2, the V gene TRBV27, with TRBD1 as a possible D gene (9 bases). The germline V and J ends were trimmed by 4 bases and 5 bases, with 20 bases remaining between them. Germline V gene lookup returns CDR1 MNHEY and CDR2 SMNVEV (reference sequence). This CDR3 spans 17 amino acids. The CDR3 DNA sequence: TGTGCCAGCAGTTCCGGGGGGGGGACAGGGCGTACCGGGGAGCTGTTTTTT. Its translation is CASSSGGGTGRTGELFF.

V usage is TRBV28 and J usage is TRBJ1-1; weak D call: TRBD1 (6 bases). The CDR3 loop spans 15 amino acids. The germline V gene encodes CDR1 MDHEN and CDR2 SYDVKM. Trimming took 2 bases from V and 5 from J, leaving 15 bases between them. The CDR3 DNA follows: TGTGCCAGCAGTTTAAGTACAGGGAGGGGAACTGAAGCTTTCTTT. This encodes CASSLSTGRGTEAFF.

The chain is built from TRBV30 and TRBJ2-2, with TRBD2 identical over 8 bases. The CDR3 totals 16 residues. The J segment lost 5 bases and the V segment lost 1 base, leaving 9 bases of the junction unmatched. Germline V gives CDR1 GTSNPN, CDR2 SVGIG (reference sequence). Here the CDR3 reads CAWSDETSVGTGELFF. Here the CDR3 DNA reads TGTGCCTGGAGTGACGAGACTAGCGTTGGGACCGGGGAGCTGTTTTTT.

The V call is TRBV29-1, the J call TRBJ1-2; D remains unclear. This CDR3 contains 10 residues. V lost 4 bases and J 7 bases, leaving 7 bases between the germline ends. The germline CDR1 and CDR2 sequences are SQVTM and ANQGSEA. CDR3 amino acids: CSVAALGYTF. CDR3 coding DNA: TGCAGCGTTGCGGCCCTTGGCTACACCTTC.

The chain joins TRBV27 to TRBJ2-7; 8 positions match TRBD2. The CDR3 runs 13 residues. Germline V gene sequence: CDR1 MNHEY, CDR2 SMNVEV (reference sequence). V shed 6 bases and J 3 bases; nucleotides not matched to a gene: 4. The CDR3 sequence is CASREGTSYEQYF. The CDR3 nucleotides are TGTGCCAGCAGAGAGGGGACTAGCTACGAGCAGTACTTC.

A few counts support this clone. The rearrangement uses TRBV5-4 and TRBJ1-1; the D is unclear. The CDR3 loop spans 12 amino acids. From germline, CDR1 is SGHNT and CDR2 YYREEE (reference sequence). Trimming took 4 bases from V and 4 from J, leaving 8 bases between them. The CDR3 here is CASSTLSTEAFF. CDR3 nucleotides: TGTGCCAGCAGCACACTTAGCACTGAAGCTTTCTTT.